Included here is one T cell receptor beta chain sequence, with context. This entry comes from a study of blood T cell repertoires in COVID-19. The overall study: Spain, Italy and the United States supplied samples that represented acute and convalescent COVID-19. From T cells, B-cell-depleted T cells, or PBMCs came the material, which was cDNA or gDNA.

In the original processing: Nucleated cell counts were estimated from reference gene primer amplification. Here immunoSEQ multiplex PCR was the method, and the copy in TCRdb shows in-frame clones only, minus some. V, J and clone size are taken as reported in that table, and D and trimming were inferred from the DNA itself. The sample consists of roughly 290,000 clones, about 91% of them appearing once. The CDR3 loop spans 15 amino acids. Per germline, CDR1 SGHRS and CDR2 YFSETQ. V shed 4 bases and J 5 bases; nucleotides not matched to a gene: 9. The chain joins TRBV5-1 to TRBJ2-1, with TRBD1 identical over 7 bases. Sequencing was carried out using peripheral blood. The TCR sequence derives from a woman aged 60-75 years with acute or convalescent COVID-19. Written as DNA, the CDR3 is TGCGCCAGCAGCCTGACCGGGACAGTGAACAATGAGCAGTTCTTC. Protein product: CASSLTGTVNNEQFF.